A selection of T cell receptor beta chains follows, all from one sample in a study of T cells after yellow fever vaccination. Using its own MiXCR run on the 5' RACE reads, TCRdb lists one record per CDR3 protein. The repertoire holds 450,000 to 650,000 distinct CDR3 sequences, with 21% as singletons. The sample was PBMCs, taken less than 25 days after the first yellow fever vaccination. Every receptor here comes from a young man who received the YFV17D yellow fever vaccine. Each CDR3 is given without its conserved first and last residue. Where a row states a size, it is once, few, many or the class of an expanded clone; other rows omit it.

J	size	V	CDR3
TRBJ2-5	-	TRBV7-2	ASSLTGRGKETQY
TRBJ2-3	few	TRBV10-3	AISGTRDRGPSTQY
TRBJ2-1	few	TRBV2	AISALPGRGSSYNEQF
TRBJ1-3	-	TRBV30	AWTLQGSNTIY
TRBJ1-2	-	TRBV4-1	ASSQDGRNNYGYT
TRBJ2-5	-	TRBV6-1	ATKGRLQETQY
TRBJ2-5	many	TRBV12-3/TRBV12-4	ASSAQGTQETQY
TRBJ2-2	few	TRBV19	ASSTLPSETGLANTGELF
TRBJ2-5	-	TRBV12-3/TRBV12-4	ASTFSGDPTQY
TRBJ2-3	few	TRBV5-1	ASTRIRGVTDTQY
TRBJ1-6	few	TRBV20-1	SANSSPLH
TRBJ2-7	many	TRBV7-2	ASSLVRGSYEQY
TRBJ1-2	few	TRBV6-5	ASSYGSINYGYT
TRBJ1-5	-	TRBV4-1	ASSPRVIRQPQH
TRBJ1-2	-	TRBV18	ASSRPTASTTNGYT
TRBJ1-2	-	TRBV11-2	ASSRRPFGVGRFNYGYT
TRBJ1-5	-	TRBV20-1	SAFGGYNQPQH
TRBJ2-1	once	TRBV7-2	ASSLAPGRSSYNEQF
TRBJ2-1	-	TRBV18	ASSPLGQSSYNEQF
TRBJ2-4	-	TRBV18	ASSLLHTTTDIQY
TRBJ2-2	-	TRBV20-1	SARGLANTGELF
TRBJ2-7	-	TRBV18	ASSPTRGYEQY
TRBJ2-1	-	TRBV7-2	AGGTGGSYEQF
TRBJ2-5	few	TRBV4-2	ASSQGQQETQY
TRBJ2-5	few	TRBV7-9	ASSEGRETQY
TRBJ2-5	many	TRBV20-1	SAREPGQETQY
TRBJ2-2	-	TRBV7-8	ASKRRTDFTGELF
TRBJ1-5	few	TRBV5-1	ASSHDSNQPQH
TRBJ2-3	-	TRBV7-6	ASSLDWITDTQY
TRBJ2-7	-	TRBV5-1	ASSLAEQGAYEQY
TRBJ2-1	many	TRBV7-9	ASSRIASPYNEQF
TRBJ2-4	-	TRBV6-5	ASSSWGGENIQY
TRBJ2-5	few	TRBV2	ASSQTGGSGTQY
TRBJ2-7	-	TRBV5-8	ASSSPRDRGSEQY
TRBJ2-5	few	TRBV4-3	ASSQEYTGRTQETQY
TRBJ1-2	-	TRBV4-3	ASSQEGRNSYGYT
TRBJ2-7	-	TRBV4-1	ASSQDRGGQDEQY
TRBJ2-3	-	TRBV6-2/TRBV6-3	ASSRHGLAGGTDTQY
TRBJ2-5	-	TRBV5-1	ASSSHKKTSGGGTETQY
TRBJ2-7	-	TRBV11-2	ASSLAGLSVEEQY
TRBJ2-1	few	TRBV7-2	ASSLSNGYNEQF
TRBJ2-1	-	TRBV20-1	SAAGTIYNEQF
TRBJ2-3	-	TRBV20-1	SGQVAGGPGTQY
TRBJ1-6	few	TRBV5-1	ASSLIDPFQGGDSPLH
TRBJ1-5	few	TRBV28	ASSRTGGFGQPQH
TRBJ2-7	-	TRBV7-9	ASSFLEKSYEQY